This T cell receptor (beta chain) appears in the sequencing data of a study of CD8+CD57+ T cells in acquired aplastic anemia. Study overall: Sorted CD4+ plus CD8+ cells gave DNA averaging roughly 2.9 ug.

Those patients picked for sequencing had displayed CD8+CD57+ cell expansion on flow cytometry. With no exception, the patients had severe acquired aplastic anemia. The CDR3 has 17 residues. Unmatched junction bases numbered 12, after V lost 5 bases and J lost 4 bases. Per the germline V gene, CDR1 is SGHVS and CDR2 is FNYEAQ. Profiling of TCR beta VDJ combinations and CDR3 sequences used genomic DNA as template. Each CDR3 protein gets one entry after TCRdb re-called the reads with MiXCR. Of 200,000 to 250,000 distinct CDR3 sequences in the sample, approximately 65% were seen once. The receptor was derived from a human donor with aplastic anemia. This chain connects TRBV7-6 to TRBJ2-2, with 8 bases fitting TRBD2. Sequenced material: sorted CD4+, CD8+, or CD8+CD57+ T cells (not recorded which) from PBMCs. CDR3 loop: CASSPNIGAGVTGELFF. CDR3 in DNA: TGTGCCAGCAGCCCCAATATAGGAGCGGGGGTCACCGGGGAGCTGTTTTTT. The entire variable domain, with the rest obtained from reference TRBV7-6 and TRBJ2-2, is as follows: GAGVSQSPRYKVTKRGQDVALRCDPISGHVSLYWYRQALGQGPEFLTYFNYEAQQDKSGLPNDRFSAERPEGSISTLTIQRTEQRDSAMYRCASSPNIGAGVTGELFFGEGSRLTVL.